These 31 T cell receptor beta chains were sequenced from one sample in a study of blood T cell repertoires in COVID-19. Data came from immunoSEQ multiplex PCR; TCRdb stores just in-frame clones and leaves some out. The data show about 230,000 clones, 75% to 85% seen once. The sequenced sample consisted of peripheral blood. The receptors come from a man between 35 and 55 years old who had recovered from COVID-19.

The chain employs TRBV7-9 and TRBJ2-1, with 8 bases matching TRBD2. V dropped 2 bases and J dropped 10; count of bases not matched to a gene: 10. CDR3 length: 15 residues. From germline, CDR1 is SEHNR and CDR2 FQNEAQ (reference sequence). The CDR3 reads CASSLTSRTSNEQFF. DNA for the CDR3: TGTGCCAGCAGCTTAACCTCCAGGACTAGCAACGAGCAGTTCTTC.

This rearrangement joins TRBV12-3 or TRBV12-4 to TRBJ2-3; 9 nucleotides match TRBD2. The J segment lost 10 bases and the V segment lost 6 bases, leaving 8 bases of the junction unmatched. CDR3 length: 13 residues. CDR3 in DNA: TGTGCCAGCAGCCGTCAGCGGGGGGTTGCGCAGTATTTT. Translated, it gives CASSRQRGVAQYF.

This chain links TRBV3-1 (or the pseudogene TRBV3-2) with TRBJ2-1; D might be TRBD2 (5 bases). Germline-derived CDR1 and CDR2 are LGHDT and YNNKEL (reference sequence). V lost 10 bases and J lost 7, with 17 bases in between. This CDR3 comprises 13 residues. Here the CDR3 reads CATLTKGGNEQFF. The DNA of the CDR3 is TGTGCCACCCTAACTAAGGGCGGGAATGAGCAGTTCTTC.

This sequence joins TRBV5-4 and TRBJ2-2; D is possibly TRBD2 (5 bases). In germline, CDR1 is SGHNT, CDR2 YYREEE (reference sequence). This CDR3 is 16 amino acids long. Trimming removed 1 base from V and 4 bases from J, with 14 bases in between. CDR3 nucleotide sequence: TGTGCCAGCAGCTTGTTCGGGAAGAGTGTCACCGGGGAGCTGTTTTTT. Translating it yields CASSLFGKSVTGELFF. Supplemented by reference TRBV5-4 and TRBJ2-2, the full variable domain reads ETGVTQSPTHLIKTRGQQVTLRCSSQSGHNTVSWYQQALGQGPQFIFQYYREEENGRGNFPPRFSGLQFPNYSSELNVNALELDDSALYLCASSLFGKSVTGELFFGEGSRLTVL.

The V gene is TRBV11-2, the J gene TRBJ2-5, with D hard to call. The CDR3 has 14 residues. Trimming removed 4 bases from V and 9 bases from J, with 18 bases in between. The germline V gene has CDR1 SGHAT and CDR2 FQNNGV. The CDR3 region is CASSWRPLGSPQYF. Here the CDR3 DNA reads TGTGCCAGCAGCTGGCGGCCCCTCGGTTCGCCCCAGTACTTC. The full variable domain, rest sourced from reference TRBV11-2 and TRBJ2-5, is EAGVAQSPRYKIIEKRQSVAFWCNPISGHATLYWYQQILGQGPKLLIQFQNNGVVDDSQLPKDRFSAERLKGVDSTLKIQPAKLEDSAVYLCASSWRPLGSPQYFGPGTRLLVL.

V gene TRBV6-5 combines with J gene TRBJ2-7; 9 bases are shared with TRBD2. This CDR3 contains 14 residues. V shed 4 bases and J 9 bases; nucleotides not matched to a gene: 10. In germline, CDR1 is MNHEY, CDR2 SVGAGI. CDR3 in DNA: TGTGCCAGCAGTTCGAGCGGGAGGATCAGTGCGCAGTACTTC. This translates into CASSSSGRISAQYF.

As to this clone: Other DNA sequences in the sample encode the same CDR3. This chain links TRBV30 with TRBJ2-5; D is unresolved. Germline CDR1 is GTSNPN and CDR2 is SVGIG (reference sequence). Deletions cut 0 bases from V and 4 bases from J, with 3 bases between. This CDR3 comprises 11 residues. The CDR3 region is CAWSVGETQYF. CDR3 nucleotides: TGTGCCTGGAGTGTCGGAGAGACCCAGTACTTC.

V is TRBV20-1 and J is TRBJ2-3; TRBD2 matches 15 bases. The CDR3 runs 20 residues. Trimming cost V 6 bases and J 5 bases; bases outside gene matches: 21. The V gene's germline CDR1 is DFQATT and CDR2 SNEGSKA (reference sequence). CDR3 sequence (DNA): TGCAGTGCCAGTGGATCGGGACTAGCGGGAGGTCCGGGGAGTGGAGATACGCAGTATTTT. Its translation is CSASGSGLAGGPGSGDTQYF.

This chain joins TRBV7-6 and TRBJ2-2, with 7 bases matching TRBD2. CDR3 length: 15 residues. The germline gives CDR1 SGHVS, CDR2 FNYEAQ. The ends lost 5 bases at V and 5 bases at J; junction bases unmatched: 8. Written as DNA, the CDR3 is TGTGCCAGCAGCCCCCGATGGGGGGGGACCGGGGAGCTGTTTTTT. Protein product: CASSPRWGGTGELFF.

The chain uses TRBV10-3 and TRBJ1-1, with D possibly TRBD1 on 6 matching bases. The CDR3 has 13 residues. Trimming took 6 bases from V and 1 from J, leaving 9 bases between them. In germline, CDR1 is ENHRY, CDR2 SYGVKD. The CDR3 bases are TGTGCCATCAGGGGGACATCGAACACTGAAGCTTTCTTT. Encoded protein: CAIRGTSNTEAFF.

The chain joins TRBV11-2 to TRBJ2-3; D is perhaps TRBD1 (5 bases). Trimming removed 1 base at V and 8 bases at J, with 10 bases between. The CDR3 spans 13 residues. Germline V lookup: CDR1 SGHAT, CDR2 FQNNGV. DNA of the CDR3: TGTGCCAGCAGCTTAGGAGTAGGGGCTACGCAGTATTTT. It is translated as CASSLGVGATQYF. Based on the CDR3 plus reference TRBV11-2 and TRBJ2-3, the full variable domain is EAGVAQSPRYKIIEKRQSVAFWCNPISGHATLYWYQQILGQGPKLLIQFQNNGVVDDSQLPKDRFSAERLKGVDSTLKIQPAKLEDSAVYLCASSLGVGATQYFGPGTRLTVL.

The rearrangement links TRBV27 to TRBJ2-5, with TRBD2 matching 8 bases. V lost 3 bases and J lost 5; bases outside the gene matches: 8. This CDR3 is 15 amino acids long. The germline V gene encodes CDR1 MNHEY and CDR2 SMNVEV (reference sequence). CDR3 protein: CASSFQGGRWETQYF. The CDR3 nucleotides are TGTGCCAGCAGTTTCCAGGGCGGGAGGTGGGAGACCCAGTACTTC.

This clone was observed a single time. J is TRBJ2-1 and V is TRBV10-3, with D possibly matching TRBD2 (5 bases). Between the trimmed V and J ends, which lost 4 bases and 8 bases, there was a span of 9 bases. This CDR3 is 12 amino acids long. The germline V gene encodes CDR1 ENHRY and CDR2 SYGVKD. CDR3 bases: TGTGCCATCAGTGCGGGGATCGATGAGCAGTTCTTC. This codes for CAISAGIDEQFF.

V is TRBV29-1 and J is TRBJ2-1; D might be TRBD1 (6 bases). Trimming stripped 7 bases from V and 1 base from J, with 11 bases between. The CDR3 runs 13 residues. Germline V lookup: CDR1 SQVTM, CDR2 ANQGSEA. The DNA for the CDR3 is TGCAGCGCCCGACAGGCGTCCTACAATGAGCAGTTCTTC. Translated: CSARQASYNEQFF.

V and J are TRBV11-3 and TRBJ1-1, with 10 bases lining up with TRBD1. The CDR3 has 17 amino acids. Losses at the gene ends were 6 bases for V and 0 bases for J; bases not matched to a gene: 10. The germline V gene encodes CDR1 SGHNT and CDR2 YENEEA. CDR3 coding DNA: TGTGCCAGCAGTCCCGGGACAGGGGTCGGCGTGAACACTGAAGCTTTCTTT. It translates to CASSPGTGVGVNTEAFF.

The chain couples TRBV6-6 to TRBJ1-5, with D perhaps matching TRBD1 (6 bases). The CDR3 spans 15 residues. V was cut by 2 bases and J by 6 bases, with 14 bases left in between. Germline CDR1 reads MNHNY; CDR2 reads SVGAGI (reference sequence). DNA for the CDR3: TGTGCCAGCAGTTACCCGGCGGGGGACATTCAGCCCCAGCATTTT. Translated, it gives CASSYPAGDIQPQHF.

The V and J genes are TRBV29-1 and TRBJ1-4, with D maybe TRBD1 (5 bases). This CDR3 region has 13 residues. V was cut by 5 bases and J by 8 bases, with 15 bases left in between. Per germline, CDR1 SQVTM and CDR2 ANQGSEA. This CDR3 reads CSVLRARGEKLFF. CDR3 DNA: TGCAGCGTTCTCAGGGCCCGGGGGGAAAAACTGTTTTTT. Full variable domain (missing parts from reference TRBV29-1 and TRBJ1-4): SAVISQKPSRDICQRGTSLTIQCQVDSQVTMMFWYRQQPGQSLTLIATANQGSEATYESGFVIDKFPISRPNLTFSTLTVSNMSPEDSSIYLCSVLRARGEKLFFGSGTQLSVL.

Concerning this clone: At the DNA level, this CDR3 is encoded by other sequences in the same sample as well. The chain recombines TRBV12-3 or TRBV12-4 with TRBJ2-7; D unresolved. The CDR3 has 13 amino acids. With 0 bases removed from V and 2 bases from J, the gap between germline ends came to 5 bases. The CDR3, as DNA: TGTGCCAGCAGTTTAGCCAGGCCCTACGAGCAGTACTTC. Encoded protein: CASSLARPYEQYF.

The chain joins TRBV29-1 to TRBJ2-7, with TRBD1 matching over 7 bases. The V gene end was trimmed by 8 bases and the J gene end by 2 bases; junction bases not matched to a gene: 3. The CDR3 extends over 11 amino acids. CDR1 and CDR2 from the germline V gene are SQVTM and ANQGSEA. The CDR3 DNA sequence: TGCAGCTACGGGACAGCCTACGAGCAGTACTTC. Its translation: CSYGTAYEQYF.

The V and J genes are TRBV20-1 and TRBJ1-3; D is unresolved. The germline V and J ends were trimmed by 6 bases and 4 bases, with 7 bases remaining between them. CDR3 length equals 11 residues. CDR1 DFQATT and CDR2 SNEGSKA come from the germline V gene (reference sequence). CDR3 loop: CSARGGNTIYF. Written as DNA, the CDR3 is TGCAGTGCCCGGGGAGGAAACACCATATATTTT.

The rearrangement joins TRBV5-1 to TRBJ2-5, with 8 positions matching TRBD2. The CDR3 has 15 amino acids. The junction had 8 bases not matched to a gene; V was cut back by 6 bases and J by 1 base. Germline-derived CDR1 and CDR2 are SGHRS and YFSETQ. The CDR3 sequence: CASTPGRGVQETQYF. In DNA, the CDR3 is TGCGCCAGCACCCCAGGGCGGGGGGTCCAAGAGACCCAGTACTTC.

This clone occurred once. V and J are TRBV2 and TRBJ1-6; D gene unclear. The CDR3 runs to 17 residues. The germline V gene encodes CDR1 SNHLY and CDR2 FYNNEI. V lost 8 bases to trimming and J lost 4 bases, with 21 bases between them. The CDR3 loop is CASSVTASAFYNSPLHF. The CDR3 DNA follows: TGTGCCAGCTCGGTCACGGCTAGCGCTTTTTATAATTCACCCCTCCACTTT.

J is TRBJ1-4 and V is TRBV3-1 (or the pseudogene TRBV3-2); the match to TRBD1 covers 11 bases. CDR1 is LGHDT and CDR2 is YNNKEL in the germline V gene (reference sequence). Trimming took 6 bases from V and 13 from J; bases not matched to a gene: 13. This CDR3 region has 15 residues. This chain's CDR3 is CASSRTGGSHWGLFF. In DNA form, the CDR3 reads TGTGCCAGCAGTCGGACAGGGGGCTCCCATTGGGGACTGTTTTTT.

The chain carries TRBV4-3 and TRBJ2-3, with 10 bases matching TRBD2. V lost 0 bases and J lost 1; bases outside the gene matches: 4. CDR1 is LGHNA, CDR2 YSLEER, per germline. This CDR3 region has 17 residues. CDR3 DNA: TGCGCCAGCAGCCAAGATTTCGGGACTAGCGGCACAGATACGCAGTATTTT. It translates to CASSQDFGTSGTDTQYF.

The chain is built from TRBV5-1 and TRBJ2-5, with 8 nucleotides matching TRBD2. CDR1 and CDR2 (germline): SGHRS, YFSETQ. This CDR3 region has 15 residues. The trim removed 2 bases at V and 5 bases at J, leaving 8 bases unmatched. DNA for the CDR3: TGCGCCAGCAGCTTCTTAGCGGGAACGGGGGAGACCCAGTACTTC. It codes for CASSFLAGTGETQYF.

The chain's CDR3 is CASSLGSGSETQYF. The CDR3 nucleotides are TGTGCCAGCAGCTTAGGTTCCGGGTCCGAGACCCAGTACTTC. This chain links TRBV11-2 with TRBJ2-5; D gene uncertain. Between the trimmed V and J ends, which lost 1 base and 5 bases, there was a span of 11 bases. CDR1 and CDR2 (germline): SGHAT, FQNNGV. The CDR3 spans 14 residues.

CDR3 coding DNA: TGTGCCAGCAGTCCGCGGACTAGCGGGAGCCCCACTACCTACGAGCAGTACTTC. This encodes CASSPRTSGSPTTYEQYF. The J gene is TRBJ2-7, the V gene TRBV6-2 or TRBV6-3, with 13 bases lining up with TRBD2. This CDR3 is 18 amino acids long. Looked up from germline, CDR1 is MNHEY and CDR2 is SVGEGT. V dropped 5 bases and J dropped 2; count of bases not matched to a gene: 12.

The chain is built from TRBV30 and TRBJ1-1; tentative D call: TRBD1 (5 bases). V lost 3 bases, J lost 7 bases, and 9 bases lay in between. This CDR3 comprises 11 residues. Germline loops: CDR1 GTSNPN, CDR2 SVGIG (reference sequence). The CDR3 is CAWSETDEAFF. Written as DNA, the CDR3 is TGTGCCTGGAGCGAGACAGATGAAGCTTTCTTT.

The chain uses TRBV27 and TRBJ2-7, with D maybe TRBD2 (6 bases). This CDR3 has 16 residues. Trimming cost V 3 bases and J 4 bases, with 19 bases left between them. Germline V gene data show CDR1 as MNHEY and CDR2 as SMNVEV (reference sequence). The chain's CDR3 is CASSLDGGPRKYEQYF. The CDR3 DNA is TGTGCCAGCAGTTTGGACGGGGGACCGAGAAAATACGAGCAGTACTTC.

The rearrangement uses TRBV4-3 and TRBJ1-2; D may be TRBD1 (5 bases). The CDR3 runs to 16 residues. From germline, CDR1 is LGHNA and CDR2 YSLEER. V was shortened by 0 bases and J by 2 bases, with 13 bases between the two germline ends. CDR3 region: CASSQDPGAANYGYTF. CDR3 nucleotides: TGCGCCAGCAGCCAAGACCCTGGGGCGGCGAACTATGGCTACACCTTC.

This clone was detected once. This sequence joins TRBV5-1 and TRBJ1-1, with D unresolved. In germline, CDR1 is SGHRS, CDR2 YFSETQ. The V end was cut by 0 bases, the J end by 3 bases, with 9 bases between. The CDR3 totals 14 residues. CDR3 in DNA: TGCGCCAGCAGCTTGGGCCCGGGAGACACTGAAGCTTTCTTT. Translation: CASSLGPGDTEAFF.